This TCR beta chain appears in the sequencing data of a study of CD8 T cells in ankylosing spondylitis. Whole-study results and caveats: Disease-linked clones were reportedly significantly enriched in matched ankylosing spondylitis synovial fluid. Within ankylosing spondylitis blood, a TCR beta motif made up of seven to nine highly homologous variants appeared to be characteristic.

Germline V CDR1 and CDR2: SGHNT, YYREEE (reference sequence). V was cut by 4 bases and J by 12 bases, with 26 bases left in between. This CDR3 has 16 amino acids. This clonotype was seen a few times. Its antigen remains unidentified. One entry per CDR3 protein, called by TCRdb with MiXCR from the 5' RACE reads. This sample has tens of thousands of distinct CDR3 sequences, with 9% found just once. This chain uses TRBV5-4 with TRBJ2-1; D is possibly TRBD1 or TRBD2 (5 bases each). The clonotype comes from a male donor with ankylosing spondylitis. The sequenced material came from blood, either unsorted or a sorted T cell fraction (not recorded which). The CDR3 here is CASSTAGTQGPFGQFF. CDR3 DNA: TGTGCCAGCAGCACGGCCGGGACGCAGGGACCGTTTGGGCAGTTCTTC.